These T cell receptor beta chains were read from a single sample in a study of blood T cell repertoires in COVID-19. The table came from immunoSEQ multiplex PCR; TCRdb's copy has only in-frame clones and leaves some out. The sample lists 270,000 or so clones; 82% were seen once. Material: peripheral blood. The receptors here all came from a woman under 30 with acute or convalescent COVID-19. Each CDR3 is given with its conserved first and last residue. The D gene is left open where the match is weak. The size entry is marked missing in some rows and otherwise reads once, few, many or a size class.

abundance,v_gene,d_gene,j_gene,CDR3nt,CDR3aa
.,TRBV5-1,TRBD1,TRBJ1-1,TGCGCCAGCAGCTTGCGTTCCCAGGGGGGAAAAGCTTTCTTT,CASSLRSQGGKAFF
.,TRBV5-1,.,TRBJ1-3,TGCGCCAGCAGCTTGTCGCAGATGCAATTCTCTGGAAACACCATATATTTT,CASSLSQMQFSGNTIYF
.,TRBV3-1/TRBV3-2,TRBD2,TRBJ2-1,TGTGCCAGCACCCGTTATGCTAGCGGAACCTACAATGAGCAGTTCTTC,CASTRYASGTYNEQFF
.,TRBV5-1,TRBD2,TRBJ2-7,TGCGCCAGCAGCTTGGCGGGAGGGGACTACGAGCAGTACTTC,CASSLAGGDYEQYF
.,TRBV28,TRBD2,TRBJ2-1,TGTGCCACCCTTAGCGGGAGGGCCCGCGATGAGCAGTTCTTC,CATLSGRARDEQFF
.,TRBV7-9,TRBD1,TRBJ1-6,TGTGCCAGCAGCCGGGACAGAAGCTCCTATAATTCACCCCTCCACTTT,CASSRDRSSYNSPLHF
.,TRBV4-2,.,TRBJ1-5,TGTGCCAGCAGCCAAGAGGGCTTTAATAGCAATCAGCCCCAGCATTTT,CASSQEGFNSNQPQHF
once,TRBV7-2,TRBD1,TRBJ1-1,TGTGCCAGCAACCGACAGGGGGCGGGCACTGAAGCTTTCTTT,CASNRQGAGTEAFF
.,TRBV6-5,TRBD1,TRBJ1-5,TGTGCCAGCAGTCCCGGACAGGGAGGACAGCCCCAGCATTTT,CASSPGQGGQPQHF
.,TRBV4-3,TRBD1,TRBJ2-1,TGCGCCAGCAGCCGAGACAGGGCCAGGGAGCAGTTCTTC,CASSRDRAREQFF
.,TRBV7-6,.,TRBJ1-6,TGTGCCAGCAGCTTAGTGGGCAATTCACCCCTCCACTTT,CASSLVGNSPLHF
once,TRBV29-1,TRBD1,TRBJ2-7,TGCAGCGGGAGACAGGGGAGGGAGCAGTACTTC,CSGRQGREQYF
.,TRBV28,TRBD1,TRBJ1-1,TGTGCCAGCACCCTACTACAGGGGGCCACTGAAGCTTTCTTT,CASTLLQGATEAFF
.,TRBV6-5,TRBD1,TRBJ2-5,TGTGCCAGCAGTCCGCGAGGGGGCATGGAGACCCAGTACTTC,CASSPRGGMETQYF
.,TRBV6-5,.,TRBJ2-3,TGTGCCAGCAGTCACCCAGGGGAGCCTACGCAGTATTTT,CASSHPGEPTQYF
once,TRBV9,TRBD2,TRBJ2-3,TGTGCCAGCAGCGGTAGCGGGAGAGGGGTGACAGATACGCAGTATTTT,CASSGSGRGVTDTQYF
.,TRBV27,.,TRBJ1-5,TGTGCCAGCAGTTATCGACCGGGAAGAAATCAGCCCCAGCATTTT,CASSYRPGRNQPQHF
.,TRBV30,.,TRBJ1-4,TGTGCCTGGAGCGCGACATGGAGGAGCGAAAAACTGTTTTTT,CAWSATWRSEKLFF
.,TRBV7-2,.,TRBJ1-5,TGTGCCAGCAGCTTAGTTCAGAATCAGCCCCAGCATTTT,CASSLVQNQPQHF
.,TRBV4-3,.,TRBJ2-2,TGCGCCAGCAGCACCCAAGCCGGCGGGGAGCTGTTTTTT,CASSTQAGGELFF
.,TRBV18,.,TRBJ1-2,TGTGCCAGCTCACCACCGGGACTGGTGCACCTCTATGGCTACACCTTC,CASSPPGLVHLYGYTF
.,TRBV2,.,TRBJ2-2,TGTGCCAGCAGTGATCGGGGACAAACGAACACCGGGGAGCTGTTTTTT,CASSDRGQTNTGELFF
.,TRBV27,.,TRBJ1-6,TGTGCCAGCAGGAATTTCTTCGGTGGCGGGGAGAATTCACCCCTCCACTTT,CASRNFFGGGENSPLHF
.,TRBV5-1,.,TRBJ2-1,TGCGCCAGCAGTCTAGACAGGCCCCGTGGGAATGAGCAGTTCTTC,CASSLDRPRGNEQFF
.,TRBV3-1/TRBV3-2,TRBD1,TRBJ2-7,TGTGCCAGCAGCCCCATAGACAGGGCATACGAGCAGTACTTC,CASSPIDRAYEQYF
many,TRBV3-1/TRBV3-2,TRBD2,TRBJ2-3,TGTGCCAGCAGCCCGACTAGCGGTAGCACAGATACGCAGTATTTT,CASSPTSGSTDTQYF
.,TRBV19,TRBD1,TRBJ1-2,TGTGCCAGTAGCCCATTCGACAGGGAAGCTAACTATGGCTACACCTTC,CASSPFDREANYGYTF
.,TRBV12-5,TRBD2,TRBJ2-1,TGTGCTAGTGGTTCGGGACTAGCGGTAAGCCTCTACAATGAGCAGTTCTTC,CASGSGLAVSLYNEQFF
.,TRBV19,.,TRBJ2-2,TGTGCCAGTAGTATTTTGGGCGGGATCACCGGGGAGCTGTTTTTT,CASSILGGITGELFF
.,TRBV24-1,.,TRBJ2-5,TGTGCCACCAGTGATCCGTTACAAGAGACCCAGTACTTC,CATSDPLQETQYF
.,TRBV28,TRBD2,TRBJ2-7,TGTGCCAGCAGTTCCTCCCTAGCGGGAGTATACGAGCAGTACTTC,CASSSSLAGVYEQYF
.,TRBV3-1/TRBV3-2,TRBD2,TRBJ2-6,TGTGCCAGCAGCCAAGCGCCGGGACTAGCTTTTTCTGGGGCCAACGTCCTGACTTTC,CASSQAPGLAFSGANVLTF
.,TRBV13,.,TRBJ2-7,TGTGCCAGCAGCTTAGCTGAGTACGAGCAGTACTTC,CASSLAEYEQYF
.,TRBV24-1,.,TRBJ1-2,TGTGCCACCAGTGATACATCGGTCCCGGGTGGCTACACCTTC,CATSDTSVPGGYTF
.,TRBV7-9,TRBD1,TRBJ1-2,TGTGCCAGCAGCTTTGGACAGGGGGCGGGCTACTATGGCTACACCTTC,CASSFGQGAGYYGYTF
.,TRBV27,TRBD2,TRBJ2-5,TGTGCCAGCAGGGAAACTAGCGGCCATAGTGGGACCCAGTACTTC,CASRETSGHSGTQYF
.,TRBV19,TRBD2,TRBJ2-7,TGTGCCAGTAGAGCAAAACTCGGGACTAGCGGGACCAACGAGCAGTACTTC,CASRAKLGTSGTNEQYF